The T cell receptor beta chain described here comes from a study of OX40 agonist ivuxolimab in advanced cancers. Clones were sequenced by immunoSEQ multiplex PCR, and TCRdb holds only the in-frame ones, with some missing. The data contain about 50,000 clones, roughly 90% of them seen just once; the ten biggest clones take up more than 5%. The sequencing here drew on CD4+ or CD8+ T cells sorted from blood, taken in a trial of the OX40 agonist ivuxolimab. This receptor was taken from an adult with an advanced solid tumor such as melanoma, head and neck, liver or kidney cancer.

DNA for the CDR3: TGTGCCAGCAGATACCGGGACCAACCCTACAATGAGCAGTTCTTC. This codes for CASRYRDQPYNEQFF. V gene TRBV5-4 combines with J gene TRBJ2-1, with D perhaps assigned TRBD1 or TRBD2 (5 bases each). Germline loops: CDR1 SGHNT, CDR2 YYREEE (reference sequence). The CDR3 loop spans 15 amino acids. With 5 bases removed from V and 2 bases from J, the gap between germline ends came to 14 bases.